These 16 T cell receptor beta chains were all obtained from the same sample, sequenced in a study of cytomegalovirus exposure and HLA in healthy donors. Sequencing used immunoSEQ multiplex PCR; TCRdb keeps in-frame clones, though not all of them. The sample holds fewer than 200,000 clones; roughly 95% are singletons and the top ten take around 0.9%. The sequenced sample was PBMCs. The receptors were gathered from a woman under 30 in good health and CMV-seronegative.

This clone was observed a single time. The chain links TRBV9 to TRBJ2-7; D is perhaps TRBD2 (6 bases). The germline V and J ends were trimmed by 4 bases and 2 bases, with 16 bases remaining between them. The CDR3 contains 15 residues. CDR1 and CDR2 (germline): SGDLS, YYNGEE. The CDR3 coding sequence is TGTGCCAGCAGCTCCGCGGAGGGGCCCCCCTACGAGCAGTACTTC. It codes for CASSSAEGPPYEQYF.

The V gene is TRBV6-6, the J gene TRBJ1-3; D is ambiguous. V lost 10 bases and J 4 bases, leaving 20 bases between the germline ends. CDR1 MNHNY and CDR2 SVGAGI come from the germline V gene (reference sequence). The CDR3 runs to 15 residues. The CDR3 sequence: CATGKTQKAGNTIYF. CDR3 sequence (DNA): TGTGCCACCGGGAAGACTCAAAAGGCCGGAAACACCATATATTTT.

This clone has a single count. The chain couples TRBV15 to TRBJ2-1; 7 bases are a match to TRBD1. Trimming at V came to 2 bases and at J to 5 bases, leaving 6 bases not matched to a gene. This CDR3 has 15 amino acids. CDR1 LNHNV and CDR2 YYDKDF come from the germline V gene (reference sequence). CDR3 DNA: TGTGCCACCAGCAGACCACAGGGGTACAACAATGAGCAGTTCTTC. It codes for CATSRPQGYNNEQFF.

V gene TRBV5-4 combines with J gene TRBJ1-2; 7 bases align to TRBD1. V lost 5 bases and J lost 1; bases outside the gene matches: 8. The CDR3 loop spans 15 amino acids. Germline CDR1 SGHNT, CDR2 YYREEE (reference sequence). The CDR3 is CASSTGTVNNYGYTF. The DNA for the CDR3 is TGTGCCAGCAGTACAGGGACAGTCAATAACTATGGCTACACCTTC.

The chain is built from TRBV2 and TRBJ2-7; perhaps TRBD1 as D (7 bases). The CDR3 is made up of 14 amino acids. Germline CDR1 and CDR2: SNHLY and FYNNEI. The V end lost 8 bases, the J end lost 2 bases, and 16 bases lay between the germline ends. This CDR3 is CASSAGTAPYEQYF. The CDR3 DNA reads TGTGCCAGCTCTGCGGGGACAGCCCCCTACGAGCAGTACTTC.

The rearrangement links TRBV5-3 to TRBJ1-4; a weak D match, TRBD1 (5 bases). TRBV5-3 is reported as an ORF; its role is uncertain. V lost 5 bases, J lost 7 bases, and 12 bases lay in between. The CDR3 is made up of 13 amino acids. In DNA, the CDR3 is TGTGCCAGAAGTTGGGCCCAGGGTGAAAAACTGTTTTTT. This sequence encodes CARSWAQGEKLFF.

About this clone: One end of the junction varies from germline; a read error may be responsible. This chain joins TRBV11-3 and TRBJ1-3; D might be TRBD1 (5 bases). There are 14 residues in the CDR3. Germline V gene data show CDR1 as SGHNT and CDR2 as YENEEA. This chain's CDR3 is CASSLGGSGDTIYF. The CDR3 bases are TGTGCCAGCAGCCTTGGGGGGTCTGGAGACACCATATATTTT. Variable domain in full (rest from reference TRBV11-3 and TRBJ1-3): EAGVVQSPRYKIIEKKQPVAFWCNPISGHNTLYWYLQNLGQGPELLIRYENEEAVDDSQLPKDRFSAERLKGVDSTLKIQPAELGDSAVYLCASSLGGSGDTIYFGEGSWLTVV.

The rearrangement joins TRBV5-1 to TRBJ1-1, with TRBD1 matching over 7 bases. The V gene end was trimmed by 0 bases and the J gene end by 1 base; junction bases not matched to a gene: 6. Germline CDR1 reads SGHRS; CDR2 reads YFSETQ. This CDR3 is built from 16 residues. This CDR3 is CASSLVIGTANTEAFF. CDR3 DNA sequence: TGCGCCAGCAGCTTGGTGATTGGGACAGCGAACACTGAAGCTTTCTTT.

This sequence joins TRBV9 and TRBJ2-1, with D possibly TRBD2 on 6 matching bases. The CDR3 has 17 residues. V was cut by 3 bases and J by 0 bases, with 16 bases left in between. In germline, CDR1 is SGDLS, CDR2 YYNGEE. The CDR3 region is CASSGGLTQSSYNEQFF. CDR3 sequence (DNA): TGTGCCAGCAGCGGAGGACTAACCCAGAGCTCCTACAATGAGCAGTTCTTC.

The V call is TRBV7-2, the J call TRBJ1-1, with 8 bases aligning to TRBD1. The J segment lost 0 bases and the V segment lost 7 bases, leaving 7 bases of the junction unmatched. The CDR3 loop spans 15 amino acids. The germline CDR1 and CDR2 sequences are SGHTA and FQGNSA. Here the CDR3 reads CASKPDRVMNTEAFF. The CDR3, as DNA: TGTGCCAGCAAGCCGGACAGGGTTATGAACACTGAAGCTTTCTTT.

J is TRBJ2-3 and V is TRBV5-4; 8 bases match TRBD1. Losses at the gene ends were 0 bases for V and 0 bases for J; bases not matched to a gene: 6. Germline CDR1 SGHNT, CDR2 YYREEE (reference sequence). The CDR3 has 17 residues. As DNA, the CDR3 is TGTGCCAGCAGCTTGGGACAGGGGCCGACTAGCACAGATACGCAGTATTTT. This translates into CASSLGQGPTSTDTQYF.

For the CDR3, the DNA is TGTGCCAGCAGTTTACACGGAGCCTCTGGAAACACCATATATTTT. Translation: CASSLHGASGNTIYF. V is TRBV27 and J is TRBJ1-3; D gene unclear. Germline loops: CDR1 MNHEY, CDR2 SMNVEV (reference sequence). V was shortened by 2 bases and J by 0 bases, with 8 bases between the two germline ends. The CDR3 is made up of 15 amino acids.

The chain uses TRBV9 and TRBJ2-7, with TRBD1 matching over 10 bases. V trimming: 5 bases; J trimming: 5 bases; junction bases outside the gene matches: 7. The germline gives CDR1 SGDLS, CDR2 YYNGEE. The CDR3 is 14 amino acids. The CDR3 DNA sequence: TGTGCCAGCAGTTTGGGACAGGGGACCCACGAGCAGTACTTC. As protein: CASSLGQGTHEQYF.

This chain uses TRBV5-1 with TRBJ1-3; 8 positions agree with TRBD1. With 1 base clipped from V and 4 bases from J, the junction kept 4 bases outside the gene matches. The germline V gene encodes CDR1 SGHRS and CDR2 YFSETQ. The CDR3 length is 15 residues. The CDR3, as DNA: TGCGCCAGCAGCTTGTCCGCAGGGGGCGGAAACACCATATATTTT. Its protein product is CASSLSAGGGNTIYF.

This clone occurred once. The J gene is TRBJ2-3, the V gene TRBV5-4, with TRBD1 as a possible D gene (5 bases). The germline V gene has CDR1 SGHNT and CDR2 YYREEE (reference sequence). The CDR3 spans 15 residues. The V end lost 2 bases, the J end lost 2 bases, and 12 bases lay between the germline ends. For the CDR3, the DNA is TGTGCCAGCAGCTTAGGGGTTCCAAACACAGATACGCAGTATTTT. Translating it yields CASSLGVPNTDTQYF.

The chain carries TRBV7-8 and TRBJ2-7, with 7 bases matching TRBD1. The CDR3 length is 14 residues. J was trimmed by 2 bases and V by 3 bases; bases with no gene match: 4. Germline CDR1 and CDR2: SGHVS and FQNEAQ. The CDR3 protein is CASSFGGQAYEQYF. In DNA form, the CDR3 reads TGTGCCAGCAGCTTCGGAGGACAGGCCTACGAGCAGTACTTC.